The clone carrying this T cell receptor beta chain has just a few counts. What it binds is unknown. The record originates from a study of T-cell memory formation after mild COVID-19. On the study more broadly: The study found TCR clusters largely donor specific.

The germline V gene has CDR1 DFQATT and CDR2 SNEGSKA (reference sequence). V gave up 2 bases and J gave up 6 bases, with 14 bases separating them. The CDR3 is 14 residues long. Whole-study results and caveats: Among clones contracting day 15 to 85, CD4/CD8 was balanced, whereas later expanders leaned CD4+.

TCRdb re-called the 5' RACE reads through MiXCR, storing one row per CDR3 protein. The sample lists roughly 310,000 distinct CDR3 sequences, around a sixth occurring once. The rearrangement joins TRBV20-1 to TRBJ2-1; D might be TRBD1 (5 bases). This sequence originates from a man between 18 and 35 years old who had mild COVID-19 (a few samples of this study predate the infection). Cell type and time point are not known. The material sequenced was PBMCs or a T cell subset sorted from them (not recorded which). CDR3 loop: CSARTFQGINEQFF. The CDR3 DNA follows: TGCAGTGCTAGAACGTTTCAGGGAATCAATGAGCAGTTCTTC.